These T cell receptor beta chains were read from a single sample in a study of T cell responses to AZD1222 COVID-19 vaccine. Generated by immunoSEQ multiplex PCR, the TCRdb table keeps only in-frame clones and is missing some. The sample holds about 150,000 clones, about nine tenths seen once. The sample was peripheral blood, taken on day 0 of AZD1222 vaccination. These TCRs come from an adult in good health. CDR3s include the opening cysteine and the closing phenylalanine or tryptophan. Fields, in order: D gene, clone size, V gene, J gene, CDR3 DNA, CDR3 protein. D genes are given only for firm matches. Part of the rows lack a size; the others show once, few, many or a class for expanded clones.

D gene: TRBD1; clone size: few; V gene: TRBV5-4; J gene: TRBJ2-7; CDR3 DNA: TGTGCCAGCAGTTACCCCGGGACAGAAATCTACGAGCAGTACTTC; CDR3 protein: CASSYPGTEIYEQYF
D gene: .; clone size: .; V gene: TRBV9; J gene: TRBJ2-3; CDR3 DNA: TGTGCCAGCAGCCCCAGCGGGTCCACCACAGATACGCAGTATTTT; CDR3 protein: CASSPSGSTTDTQYF
D gene: .; clone size: .; V gene: TRBV6-2/TRBV6-3; J gene: TRBJ2-5; CDR3 DNA: TGTGCCAGCAGCCCGGGGACGGATCAAGAGACCCAGTACTTC; CDR3 protein: CASSPGTDQETQYF
D gene: TRBD1; clone size: .; V gene: TRBV5-1; J gene: TRBJ1-4; CDR3 DNA: TGCGCCAGCAGCGCGCGACGACAGGGGGCGACTAATGAAAAACTGTTTTTT; CDR3 protein: CASSARRQGATNEKLFF
D gene: .; clone size: .; V gene: TRBV5-8; J gene: TRBJ1-2; CDR3 DNA: TGTGCCAGCAGCCCTGATGGCGGTCGGTATGGCTACACCTTC; CDR3 protein: CASSPDGGRYGYTF
D gene: .; clone size: once; V gene: TRBV9; J gene: TRBJ1-2; CDR3 DNA: TGTGCCAGCAGCGTAGTAATGGATGGGAGGGATGGCTACACCTTC; CDR3 protein: CASSVVMDGRDGYTF
D gene: .; clone size: .; V gene: TRBV5-6; J gene: TRBJ1-2; CDR3 DNA: TGTGCCAGCACCGTCCCGGACAGACCTGGCTACACCTTC; CDR3 protein: CASTVPDRPGYTF
D gene: TRBD2; clone size: .; V gene: TRBV6-6; J gene: TRBJ2-7; CDR3 DNA: TGTGCCAGCAGTCATTCCGGGACTAGCGGGGGGTATGACTACGAGCAGTACTTC; CDR3 protein: CASSHSGTSGGYDYEQYF
D gene: .; clone size: .; V gene: TRBV25-1; J gene: TRBJ2-3; CDR3 DNA: TGTGCCAGCAGAGAAACCCGAATGGATACGCAGTATTTT; CDR3 protein: CASRETRMDTQYF
D gene: .; clone size: .; V gene: TRBV5-4; J gene: TRBJ2-5; CDR3 DNA: TGTGCCAGCGGATACGGGACAAGGGGGGAAGAGACCCAGTACTTC; CDR3 protein: CASGYGTRGEETQYF
D gene: .; clone size: .; V gene: TRBV9; J gene: TRBJ2-2; CDR3 DNA: TGTGCCAGCAGCGTGACCCTAGAGGACGGGAACACCGGGGAGCTGTTTTTT; CDR3 protein: CASSVTLEDGNTGELFF
D gene: .; clone size: .; V gene: TRBV5-6; J gene: TRBJ1-1; CDR3 DNA: TGTGCCAGCATCTGGGGGGGTATGAGGACTGAAGCTTTCTTT; CDR3 protein: CASIWGGMRTEAFF
D gene: .; clone size: .; V gene: TRBV12-3/TRBV12-4; J gene: TRBJ1-1; CDR3 DNA: TGTGCCAGCAGTTATCGGGCGAACACTGAAGCTTTCTTT; CDR3 protein: CASSYRANTEAFF
D gene: .; clone size: .; V gene: TRBV5-1; J gene: TRBJ2-3; CDR3 DNA: TGCGCCAGCAGTTCGCTGAACACAGATACGCAGTATTTT; CDR3 protein: CASSSLNTDTQYF
D gene: .; clone size: .; V gene: TRBV5-1; J gene: TRBJ1-1; CDR3 DNA: TGCGCCAGCAGCTTGCATCGGACAGAGAACACTGAAGCTTTCTTT; CDR3 protein: CASSLHRTENTEAFF
D gene: TRBD1; clone size: .; V gene: TRBV5-1; J gene: TRBJ1-4; CDR3 DNA: TGCGCCAGCAGCTCACAGGGGACGACGGAAAAACTGTTTTTT; CDR3 protein: CASSSQGTTEKLFF
D gene: .; clone size: once; V gene: TRBV19; J gene: TRBJ1-2; CDR3 DNA: TGTGCCAGTAGGTTACAGGGCTTCTATGGCTACACCTTC; CDR3 protein: CASRLQGFYGYTF
D gene: .; clone size: .; V gene: TRBV10-1; J gene: TRBJ2-3; CDR3 DNA: TGCGCCAGCAGTGTGGCAGGCTACTCCACAGATACGCAGTATTTT; CDR3 protein: CASSVAGYSTDTQYF
D gene: .; clone size: .; V gene: TRBV6-5; J gene: TRBJ1-2; CDR3 DNA: TGTGCCAGCAGTTACGGGACCTATGGCTACACCTTC; CDR3 protein: CASSYGTYGYTF
D gene: .; clone size: .; V gene: TRBV3-1/TRBV3-2; J gene: TRBJ2-5; CDR3 DNA: TGTGCCAGCAGCCAATTCGCCTCCATCACGGGGACCCAGTACTTC; CDR3 protein: CASSQFASITGTQYF
D gene: TRBD1; clone size: .; V gene: TRBV11-1; J gene: TRBJ1-1; CDR3 DNA: TGTGCCAGCAGCACCCGGGACAGACGACTGAACACTGAAGCTTTCTTT; CDR3 protein: CASSTRDRRLNTEAFF
D gene: .; clone size: .; V gene: TRBV30; J gene: TRBJ1-5; CDR3 DNA: TGTGCCTGGAGTAAAGTACTGAGCAATCAGCCCCAGCATTTT; CDR3 protein: CAWSKVLSNQPQHF
D gene: .; clone size: .; V gene: TRBV7-8; J gene: TRBJ1-2; CDR3 DNA: TGTGCCAGCAGCTTAAAGGGGCCGTATGGCTACACCTTC; CDR3 protein: CASSLKGPYGYTF
D gene: TRBD2; clone size: .; V gene: TRBV5-4; J gene: TRBJ2-3; CDR3 DNA: TGTGCCAGCAGCGGTCGGGCGGGAGGAGATACGCAGTATTTT; CDR3 protein: CASSGRAGGDTQYF
D gene: TRBD2; clone size: .; V gene: TRBV4-1; J gene: TRBJ2-1; CDR3 DNA: TGCGCCAGCAGCCAAGCAACTAGCGATGAGCAGTTCTTC; CDR3 protein: CASSQATSDEQFF
D gene: TRBD2; clone size: .; V gene: TRBV7-3; J gene: TRBJ2-1; CDR3 DNA: TGTGCCAGCAGCTTAGGAGGGAGGGTCGACAATGAGCAGTTCTTC; CDR3 protein: CASSLGGRVDNEQFF
D gene: .; clone size: .; V gene: TRBV6-2/TRBV6-3; J gene: TRBJ1-5; CDR3 DNA: TGTGCCAGCAGTTACTCGTACAGTCTCGGTCAGCCCCAGCATTTT; CDR3 protein: CASSYSYSLGQPQHF
D gene: TRBD1; clone size: .; V gene: TRBV9; J gene: TRBJ2-1; CDR3 DNA: TGTGCCAGCAGCGCAACCCCAGGGGGCGGCGGGTATGAGCAGTTCTTC; CDR3 protein: CASSATPGGGGYEQFF
D gene: .; clone size: .; V gene: TRBV19; J gene: TRBJ1-1; CDR3 DNA: TGTGCCAGTAACTCTCGGCAGGGGTTCATGAACACTGAAGCTTTCTTT; CDR3 protein: CASNSRQGFMNTEAFF
D gene: TRBD1; clone size: .; V gene: TRBV27; J gene: TRBJ1-2; CDR3 DNA: TGTGCCAGCACCGATCCGGGACAGGGTAACTATGGCTACACCTTC; CDR3 protein: CASTDPGQGNYGYTF
D gene: .; clone size: .; V gene: TRBV2; J gene: TRBJ1-2; CDR3 DNA: TGTGCCAGCAGTGGGGACTATGGCTACACCTTC; CDR3 protein: CASSGDYGYTF
D gene: .; clone size: .; V gene: TRBV6-1; J gene: TRBJ1-6; CDR3 DNA: TGTGCCAGCAGTGACCAGGGATTCGGTTCACCCCTCCACTTT; CDR3 protein: CASSDQGFGSPLHF
D gene: .; clone size: .; V gene: TRBV4-1; J gene: TRBJ1-1; CDR3 DNA: TGCGCCAGCAGCCGCGCCAATGAAGCTTTCTTT; CDR3 protein: CASSRANEAFF
D gene: .; clone size: .; V gene: TRBV7-8; J gene: TRBJ1-5; CDR3 DNA: TGTGCCAGCAGCCGGTCGTGGAACAATCAGCCCCAGCATTTT; CDR3 protein: CASSRSWNNQPQHF
D gene: .; clone size: once; V gene: TRBV27; J gene: TRBJ1-5; CDR3 DNA: TGTGCCAGCAGGGCGGGGGTGGGGGCCTATTTGGGCAATCAGCCCCAGCATTTT; CDR3 protein: CASRAGVGAYLGNQPQHF
D gene: .; clone size: .; V gene: TRBV28; J gene: TRBJ2-2; CDR3 DNA: TGTGCCAGCAGTTTGGATCTTGAACAGGAGTCCACCGGGGAGCTGTTTTTT; CDR3 protein: CASSLDLEQESTGELFF
D gene: TRBD2; clone size: .; V gene: TRBV7-2; J gene: TRBJ2-1; CDR3 DNA: TGTGCCAGCAGCTTGTCGCTAGCGGGAGGGGCCTCCTACAATGAGCAGTTCTTC; CDR3 protein: CASSLSLAGGASYNEQFF
D gene: TRBD1; clone size: .; V gene: TRBV28; J gene: TRBJ1-1; CDR3 DNA: TGTGCCAGCACCCCGGGACAGTTTACTGAAGCTTTCTTT; CDR3 protein: CASTPGQFTEAFF
D gene: .; clone size: .; V gene: TRBV28; J gene: TRBJ2-5; CDR3 DNA: TGTGCCAGCAGTTTGTCAGCGGCACAAGAGACCCAGTACTTC; CDR3 protein: CASSLSAAQETQYF
D gene: .; clone size: .; V gene: TRBV15; J gene: TRBJ1-1; CDR3 DNA: TGTGCCACCAGCAGAGGTGGGGTCGAGGGGATGAACACTGAAGCTTTCTTT; CDR3 protein: CATSRGGVEGMNTEAFF
D gene: TRBD2; clone size: .; V gene: TRBV27; J gene: TRBJ2-5; CDR3 DNA: TGTGCCAGCAGTTTATCGGGACTAGTCGGGGAGACCCAGTACTTC; CDR3 protein: CASSLSGLVGETQYF
D gene: TRBD2; clone size: once; V gene: TRBV19; J gene: TRBJ2-3; CDR3 DNA: TGTGCCAGTAGTATCCTAGCGGGAGCGGCAGATACGCAGTATTTT; CDR3 protein: CASSILAGAADTQYF
D gene: .; clone size: .; V gene: TRBV6-5; J gene: TRBJ1-5; CDR3 DNA: TGTGCCAGCAGTCCCATGGGGGGCCAGCCCCAGCATTTT; CDR3 protein: CASSPMGGQPQHF
D gene: .; clone size: once; V gene: TRBV11-2; J gene: TRBJ2-1; CDR3 DNA: TGTGCCAGCAGCTTGTCTCGGGGCAACAATGAGCAGTTCTTC; CDR3 protein: CASSLSRGNNEQFF
D gene: TRBD1; clone size: .; V gene: TRBV6-5; J gene: TRBJ1-6; CDR3 DNA: TGTGCCAGCAGCCCCGGGACAGCCAATTCACCCCTCCACTTT; CDR3 protein: CASSPGTANSPLHF
D gene: TRBD1; clone size: .; V gene: TRBV7-9; J gene: TRBJ2-7; CDR3 DNA: TGTGCCAGCAACCTCGACAGGGGGGGGTACGAGCAGTACTTC; CDR3 protein: CASNLDRGGYEQYF
D gene: .; clone size: .; V gene: TRBV6-5; J gene: TRBJ2-7; CDR3 DNA: TGTGCCAGCAGTTACGTAAGGTCCTCCGAGCAGTACTTC; CDR3 protein: CASSYVRSSEQYF
D gene: .; clone size: .; V gene: TRBV27; J gene: TRBJ2-3; CDR3 DNA: TGTGCCAGCAGTCCCCGGGGCAGACCTAGCACAGATACGCAGTATTTT; CDR3 protein: CASSPRGRPSTDTQYF
D gene: .; clone size: .; V gene: TRBV7-2; J gene: TRBJ2-7; CDR3 DNA: TGTGCCAGCAGCCCCTACGACGAGCAGTACTTC; CDR3 protein: CASSPYDEQYF
D gene: TRBD2; clone size: .; V gene: TRBV9; J gene: TRBJ2-1; CDR3 DNA: TGTGCCAGCAGCGTACCCCGACTAGCGGGAGATGAGCAGTTCTTC; CDR3 protein: CASSVPRLAGDEQFF
D gene: .; clone size: .; V gene: TRBV13; J gene: TRBJ2-1; CDR3 DNA: TGTGCCAGCAGACCCACTCGGCTGGGAATAAGGGAGCAGTTCTTC; CDR3 protein: CASRPTRLGIREQFF